This entry concerns a single T cell receptor beta chain. Primers: 60 Vbeta forward and 13 Jbeta reverse. Clones were sequenced by immunoSEQ multiplex PCR, and TCRdb holds only the in-frame ones, with some missing. The sample carries 130,000 or so clones, 74% recorded once. The data originate from a study of cytomegalovirus exposure and HLA in healthy donors. Germline loops: CDR1 ENHRY, CDR2 SYGVKD. The CDR3 loop spans 12 amino acids. The V end was cut by 9 bases, the J end by 5 bases, with 11 bases between. The chain uses TRBV10-3 and TRBJ2-1, with D possibly matching TRBD2 (6 bases). What was sequenced was PBMCs. This sequence was found in a man aged 18 to 29 in good health and CMV-seropositive. This chain's CDR3 is CAISLANNEQFF. For the CDR3, the DNA is TGTGCCATTAGTCTAGCGAACAATGAGCAGTTCTTC.